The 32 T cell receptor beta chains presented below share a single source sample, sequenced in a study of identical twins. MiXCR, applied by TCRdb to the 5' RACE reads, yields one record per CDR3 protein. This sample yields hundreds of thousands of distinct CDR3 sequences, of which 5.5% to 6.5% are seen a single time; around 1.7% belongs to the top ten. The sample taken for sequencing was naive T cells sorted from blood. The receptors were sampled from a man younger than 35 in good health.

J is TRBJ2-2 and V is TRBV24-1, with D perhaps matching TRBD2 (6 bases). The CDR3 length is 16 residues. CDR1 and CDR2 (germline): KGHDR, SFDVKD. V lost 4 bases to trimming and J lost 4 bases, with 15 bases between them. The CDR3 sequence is CATSDPGGAATGELFF. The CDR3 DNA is TGTGCCACCAGTGACCCAGGAGGGGCGGCCACCGGGGAGCTGTTTTTT.

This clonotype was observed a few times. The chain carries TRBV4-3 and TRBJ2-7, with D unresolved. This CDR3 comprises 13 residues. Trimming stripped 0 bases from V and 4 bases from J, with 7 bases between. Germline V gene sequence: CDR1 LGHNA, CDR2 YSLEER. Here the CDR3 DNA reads TGCGCCAGCAGCCAAGATACGACTTACGAGCAGTACTTC. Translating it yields CASSQDTTYEQYF.

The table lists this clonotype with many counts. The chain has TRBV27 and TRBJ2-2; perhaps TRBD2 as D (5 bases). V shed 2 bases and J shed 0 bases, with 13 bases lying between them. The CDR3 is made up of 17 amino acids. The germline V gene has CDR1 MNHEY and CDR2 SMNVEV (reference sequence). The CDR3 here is CASSLRAGLTNTGELFF. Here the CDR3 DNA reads TGTGCCAGCAGTTTACGGGCCGGACTCACGAACACCGGGGAGCTGTTTTTT.

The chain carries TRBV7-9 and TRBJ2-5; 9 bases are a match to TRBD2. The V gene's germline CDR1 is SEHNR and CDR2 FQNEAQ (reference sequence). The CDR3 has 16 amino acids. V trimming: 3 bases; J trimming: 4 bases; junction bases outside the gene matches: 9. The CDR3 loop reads CASSFLPGSGGETQYF. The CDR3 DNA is TGTGCCAGCAGCTTCCTACCGGGTAGCGGGGGAGAGACCCAGTACTTC.

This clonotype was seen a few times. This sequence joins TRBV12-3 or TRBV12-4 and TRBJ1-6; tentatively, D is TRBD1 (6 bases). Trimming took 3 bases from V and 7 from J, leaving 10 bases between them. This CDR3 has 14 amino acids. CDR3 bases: TGTGCCAGCAGTTTGGGAGGACAGAATTCACCCCTCCACTTT. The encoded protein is CASSLGGQNSPLHF.

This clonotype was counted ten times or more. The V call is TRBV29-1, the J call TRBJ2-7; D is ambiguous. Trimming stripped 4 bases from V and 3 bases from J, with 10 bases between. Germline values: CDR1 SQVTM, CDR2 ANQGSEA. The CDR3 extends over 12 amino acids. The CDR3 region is CSVVPGGYEQYF. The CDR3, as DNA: TGCAGCGTTGTCCCCGGCGGCTACGAGCAGTACTTC.

The CDR3 region has the DNA TGCAGTGCTAGGGGACAGGGGAAGAGGGACGAGCAGTACTTC. This translates into CSARGQGKRDEQYF. The chain is built from TRBV20-1 and TRBJ2-7; the match to TRBD1 covers 10 bases. The CDR3 spans 14 residues. The V gene end was trimmed by 3 bases and the J gene end by 5 bases; junction bases not matched to a gene: 7. Germline CDR1 reads DFQATT; CDR2 reads SNEGSKA (reference sequence).

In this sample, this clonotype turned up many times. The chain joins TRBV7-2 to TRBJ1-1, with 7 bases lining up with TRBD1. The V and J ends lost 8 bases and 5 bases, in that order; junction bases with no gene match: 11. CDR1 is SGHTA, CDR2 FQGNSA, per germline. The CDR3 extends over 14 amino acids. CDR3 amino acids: CASYPQGIGTEAFF. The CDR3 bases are TGTGCCAGCTACCCACAGGGGATTGGGACTGAAGCTTTCTTT.

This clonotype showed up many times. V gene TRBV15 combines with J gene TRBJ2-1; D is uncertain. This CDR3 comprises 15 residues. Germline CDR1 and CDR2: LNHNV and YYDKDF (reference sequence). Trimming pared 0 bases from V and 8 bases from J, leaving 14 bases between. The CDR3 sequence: CATSRDLSDGDEQFF. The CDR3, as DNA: TGTGCCACCAGCAGAGATCTTTCGGATGGCGATGAGCAGTTCTTC.

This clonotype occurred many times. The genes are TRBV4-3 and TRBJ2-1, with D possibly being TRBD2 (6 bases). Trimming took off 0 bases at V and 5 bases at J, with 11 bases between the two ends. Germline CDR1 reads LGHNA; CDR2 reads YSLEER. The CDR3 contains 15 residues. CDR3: CASSQEGREHNEQFF. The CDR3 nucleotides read TGCGCCAGCAGCCAAGAAGGGCGGGAACACAATGAGCAGTTCTTC.

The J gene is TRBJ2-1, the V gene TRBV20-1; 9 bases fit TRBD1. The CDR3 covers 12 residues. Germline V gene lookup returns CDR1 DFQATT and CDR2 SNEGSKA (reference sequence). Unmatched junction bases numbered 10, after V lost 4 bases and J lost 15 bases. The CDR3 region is CSATSTGGASFF. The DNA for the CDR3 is TGCAGTGCTACTAGCACAGGGGGCGCGTCGTTCTTC.

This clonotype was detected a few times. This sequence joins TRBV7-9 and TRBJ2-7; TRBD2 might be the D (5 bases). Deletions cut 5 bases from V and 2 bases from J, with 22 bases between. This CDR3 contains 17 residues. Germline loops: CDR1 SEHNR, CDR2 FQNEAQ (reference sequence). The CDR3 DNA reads TGTGCCAGCAGCCCCTCGACTGGAGGCTGGGGTGCCTACGAGCAGTACTTC. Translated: CASSPSTGGWGAYEQYF.

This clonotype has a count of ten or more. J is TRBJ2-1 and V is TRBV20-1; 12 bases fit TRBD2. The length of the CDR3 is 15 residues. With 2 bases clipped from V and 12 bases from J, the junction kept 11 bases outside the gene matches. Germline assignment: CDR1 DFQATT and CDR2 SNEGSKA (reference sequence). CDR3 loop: CSARSLTSGSGGQFF. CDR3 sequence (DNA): TGCAGTGCTAGATCCCTGACTAGCGGGAGTGGCGGGCAGTTCTTC.

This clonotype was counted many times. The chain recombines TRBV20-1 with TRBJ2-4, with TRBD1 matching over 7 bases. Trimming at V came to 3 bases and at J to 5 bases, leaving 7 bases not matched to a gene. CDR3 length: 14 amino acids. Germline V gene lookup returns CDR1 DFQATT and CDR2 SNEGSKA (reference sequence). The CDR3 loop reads CSASPPQGENIQYF. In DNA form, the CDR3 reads TGCAGTGCTAGTCCCCCCCAGGGGGAAAACATTCAGTACTTC.

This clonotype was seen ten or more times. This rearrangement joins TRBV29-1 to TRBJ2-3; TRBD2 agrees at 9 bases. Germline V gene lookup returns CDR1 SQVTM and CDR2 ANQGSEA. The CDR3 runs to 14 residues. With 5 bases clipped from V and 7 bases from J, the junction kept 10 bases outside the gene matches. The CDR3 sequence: CSVLVASGAHTQYF. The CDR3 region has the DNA TGCAGCGTTTTGGTAGCTAGCGGGGCTCATACGCAGTATTTT.

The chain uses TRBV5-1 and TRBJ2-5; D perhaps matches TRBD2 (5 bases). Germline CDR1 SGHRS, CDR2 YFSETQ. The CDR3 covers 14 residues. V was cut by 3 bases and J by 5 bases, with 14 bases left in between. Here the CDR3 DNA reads TGCGCCAGCAGCTATAGCGTTAGGGAGGAGACCCAGTACTTC. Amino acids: CASSYSVREETQYF.

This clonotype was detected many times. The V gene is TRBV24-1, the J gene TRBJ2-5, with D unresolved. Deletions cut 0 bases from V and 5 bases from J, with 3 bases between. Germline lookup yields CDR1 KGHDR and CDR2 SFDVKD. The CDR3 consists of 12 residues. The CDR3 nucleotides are TGTGCCACCAGTGATTTGTTTGAGACCCAGTACTTC. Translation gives CATSDLFETQYF.

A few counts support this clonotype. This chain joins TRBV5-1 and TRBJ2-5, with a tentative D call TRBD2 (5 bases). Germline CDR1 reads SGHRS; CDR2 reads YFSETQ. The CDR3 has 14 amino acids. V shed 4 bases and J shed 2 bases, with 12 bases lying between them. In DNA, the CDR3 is TGCGCCAGCAGCGGATTTCCGGGACAAGAGACCCAGTACTTC. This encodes CASSGFPGQETQYF.

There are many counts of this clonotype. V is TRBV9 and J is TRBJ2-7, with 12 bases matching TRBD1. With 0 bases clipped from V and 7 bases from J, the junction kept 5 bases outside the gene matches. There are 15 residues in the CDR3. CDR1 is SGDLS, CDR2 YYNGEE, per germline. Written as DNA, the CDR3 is TGTGCCAGCAGCGTAGATGGGGACAGGGGGCAAGAGCAGTACTTC. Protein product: CASSVDGDRGQEQYF.

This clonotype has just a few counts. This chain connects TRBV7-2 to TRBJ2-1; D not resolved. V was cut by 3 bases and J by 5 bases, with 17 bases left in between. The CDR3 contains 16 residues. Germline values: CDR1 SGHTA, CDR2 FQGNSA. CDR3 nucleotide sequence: TGTGCCAGCAGCTTTATGCTCGCCCACCCTAACAATGAGCAGTTCTTC. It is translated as CASSFMLAHPNNEQFF.

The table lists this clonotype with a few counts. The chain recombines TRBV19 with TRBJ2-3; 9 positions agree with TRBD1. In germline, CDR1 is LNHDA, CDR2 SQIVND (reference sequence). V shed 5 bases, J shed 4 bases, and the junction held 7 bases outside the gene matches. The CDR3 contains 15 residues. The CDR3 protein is CASSPLTGGPDTQYF. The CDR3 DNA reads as TGTGCCAGTAGTCCACTGACAGGGGGTCCAGATACGCAGTATTTT.

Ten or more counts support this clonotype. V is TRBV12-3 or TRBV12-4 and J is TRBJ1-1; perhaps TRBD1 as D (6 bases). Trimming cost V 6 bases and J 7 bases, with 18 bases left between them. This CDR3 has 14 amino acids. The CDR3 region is CASRLSSGGSEAFF. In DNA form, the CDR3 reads TGTGCCAGCAGGCTTAGTTCGGGGGGCAGTGAAGCTTTCTTT.

The CDR3 here is CASSLASRGGEQYF. DNA of the CDR3: TGTGCCAGCAGCTTAGCGTCACGGGGTGGGGAGCAGTACTTC. The chain recombines TRBV7-2 with TRBJ2-7, with D possibly TRBD2 on 5 matching bases. V shed 0 bases and J shed 7 bases, with 13 bases lying between them. The CDR3 is made up of 14 amino acids. Per the germline V gene, CDR1 is SGHTA and CDR2 is FQGNSA.

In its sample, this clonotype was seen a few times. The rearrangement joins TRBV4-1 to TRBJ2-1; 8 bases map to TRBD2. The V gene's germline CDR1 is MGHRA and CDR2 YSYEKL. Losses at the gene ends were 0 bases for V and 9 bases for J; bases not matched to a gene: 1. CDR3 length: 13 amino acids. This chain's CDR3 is CASSQEAGGEQFF. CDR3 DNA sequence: TGCGCCAGCAGCCAAGAGGCGGGGGGTGAGCAGTTCTTC.

CDR3 nucleotide sequence: TGTGCCAGCAGCCCCGGAGGGGGCACCTATAATTCACCCCTCCACTTT. Residues: CASSPGGGTYNSPLHF. The rearrangement links TRBV7-9 to TRBJ1-6; 7 bases map to TRBD1. The ends lost 5 bases at V and 2 bases at J; junction bases unmatched: 6. CDR3 size: 16 residues. Looked up from germline, CDR1 is SEHNR and CDR2 is FQNEAQ (reference sequence).

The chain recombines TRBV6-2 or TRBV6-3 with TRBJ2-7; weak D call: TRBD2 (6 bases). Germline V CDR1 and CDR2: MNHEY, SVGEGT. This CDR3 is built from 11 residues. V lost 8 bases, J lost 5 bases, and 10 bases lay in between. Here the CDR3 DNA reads TGTGCCAGCGGGAGGCCGAACGAGCAGTACTTC. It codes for CASGRPNEQYF.

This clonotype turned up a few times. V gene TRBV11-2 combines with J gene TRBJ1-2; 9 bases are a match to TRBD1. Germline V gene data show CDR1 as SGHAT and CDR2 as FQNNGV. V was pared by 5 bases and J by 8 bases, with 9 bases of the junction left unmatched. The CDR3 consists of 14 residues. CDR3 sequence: CASSGWDRVGGYTF. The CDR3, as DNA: TGTGCCAGCAGCGGCTGGGACAGGGTGGGAGGCTACACCTTC.

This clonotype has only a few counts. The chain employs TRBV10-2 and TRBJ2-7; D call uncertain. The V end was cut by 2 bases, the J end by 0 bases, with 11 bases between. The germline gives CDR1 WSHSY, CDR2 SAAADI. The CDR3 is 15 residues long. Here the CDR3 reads CASSEKGRPSYEQYV. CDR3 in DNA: TGCGCCAGCAGTGAGAAGGGCCGTCCCTCCTACGAGCAGTACGTC.

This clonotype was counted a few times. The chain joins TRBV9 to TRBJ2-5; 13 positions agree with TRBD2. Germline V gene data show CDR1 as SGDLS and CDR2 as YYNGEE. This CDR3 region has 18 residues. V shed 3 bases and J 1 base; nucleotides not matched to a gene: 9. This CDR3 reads CASSAAGLAGDLQETQYF. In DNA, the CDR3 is TGTGCCAGCAGCGCGGCCGGACTAGCGGGAGACCTCCAAGAGACCCAGTACTTC.

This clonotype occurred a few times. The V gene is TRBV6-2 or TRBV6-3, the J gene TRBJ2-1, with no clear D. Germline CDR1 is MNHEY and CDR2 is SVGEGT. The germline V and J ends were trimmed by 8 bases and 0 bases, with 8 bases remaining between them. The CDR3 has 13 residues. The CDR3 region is CASAEFSYNEQFF. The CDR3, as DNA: TGTGCCAGCGCGGAGTTCTCCTACAATGAGCAGTTCTTC.

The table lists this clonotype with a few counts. This CDR3 reads CASSLGRVLSSPLHF. In DNA, the CDR3 is TGTGCCAGCAGTTTAGGGCGGGTGTTGAGTTCACCCCTCCACTTT. The chain uses TRBV12-3 or TRBV12-4 and TRBJ1-6; no firm D call. V lost 1 base to trimming and J lost 9 bases, with 13 bases between them. CDR3 length equals 15 residues.

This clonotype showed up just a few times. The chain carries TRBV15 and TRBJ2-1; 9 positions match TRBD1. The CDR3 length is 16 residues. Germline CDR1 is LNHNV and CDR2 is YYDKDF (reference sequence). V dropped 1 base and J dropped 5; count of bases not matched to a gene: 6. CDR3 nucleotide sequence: TGTGCCACCAGCAGAGGCGGACAGGGGATACACAATGAGCAGTTCTTC. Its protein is CATSRGGQGIHNEQFF.